This TCR beta chain is from a study of CD8 T cells in Susac syndrome. RNA totalling roughly 0.45 to 1 ug underwent reverse transcription with random hexamers. TCRdb reprocessed the immunoSEQ multiplex PCR reads via MiXCR and lists one record per CDR3 protein. The sample records 100,000 to 150,000 distinct CDR3 sequences, roughly 94% being singletons. This CDR3 has 10 amino acids. Germline V gene data show CDR1 as GTSNPN and CDR2 as SVGIG (reference sequence). From blood CD8+ and CD4+ T cells, the TCR beta chain was sequenced. Negative magnetic isolation gave CD8+ and CD4+ cells; FACS enriched CD8+ TEMRA.

This clonotype was obtained from a human donor with multiple sclerosis. The chain has TRBV30 and TRBJ2-3, with D unclear. Sequencing was performed on CD4+ T cells from PBMCs. Written as DNA, the CDR3 is TGTGCGGGTTCCACAGATACGCAGTATTTT. This gives the protein CAGSTDTQYF.